These T cell receptor beta chains were read from a single sample in a study of regulatory T cells in long-lasting Graves disease. A single record per CDR3 protein comes from TCRdb applying MiXCR to the multiplex PCR reads. The sample records more than 450,000 distinct CDR3 sequences, roughly 16% being singletons. These records were also assigned to another study, of T cells in Graves' hyperthyroidism and ophthalmopathy.

This specimen consisted of peripheral blood mononuclear cells (PBMCs), obtained at new diagnosis, from a patient treated with antithyroid drugs. Receptor source: a man in his forties with Graves disease. The CDR3 runs from the conserved cysteine through the conserved F or W. The D gene is left open where the match is weak. Only part of the rows carry a size: once, few, many, or a class if the clone is expanded.

size: many
D: TRBD2
V: TRBV28
J: TRBJ2-1
DNA: TGTGCCAGCAGTTTGGGACTAGCGGGGACCAATGAGCAGTTCTTC
CDR3: CASSLGLAGTNEQFF

size: few
D: TRBD2
V: TRBV13
J: TRBJ2-1
DNA: TGTGCCAGCAGTGGACCCCCTCCACTAGCGGAGGGTGGCGAGCAGTTCTTC
CDR3: CASSGPPPLAEGGEQFF

size: many
D: TRBD2
V: TRBV7-2
J: TRBJ2-7
DNA: TGTGCCAGCAGCTTAGCCCCGGGACTAGTCCACGAGCAGTACTTC
CDR3: CASSLAPGLVHEQYF

size: -
D: -
V: TRBV19
J: TRBJ1-1
DNA: TGTGCCAGTAGATACACGGAGAGGTACACTGAAGCTTTCTTT
CDR3: CASRYTERYTEAFF

size: -
D: -
V: TRBV7-3
J: TRBJ1-1
DNA: TGTGCCAGCAGCGATCGTATGAACACTGAAGCTTTCTTT
CDR3: CASSDRMNTEAFF

size: many
D: -
V: TRBV28
J: TRBJ1-2
DNA: TGTGCCAGCAGTTCCCCGGTGTCAGTCAGGGAAGGAGAGGCTTGGTATGGCTACACCTTC
CDR3: CASSSPVSVREGEAWYGYTF

size: many
D: -
V: TRBV20-1
J: TRBJ2-7
DNA: TGCAGTGCTAGAGGGGCAGGGGGGTCCTACGAGCAGTACTTC
CDR3: CSARGAGGSYEQYF

size: few
D: -
V: TRBV20-1
J: TRBJ2-3
DNA: TGCAGTGCCCGGACAGCGTTCACAGACTATCAGTATTTT
CDR3: CSARTAFTDYQYF

size: -
D: -
V: TRBV5-1
J: TRBJ2-1
DNA: TGCGCCAGCAGCGCAAGACAGCAGAGCTCCTACAATGAGCAGTTCTTC
CDR3: CASSARQQSSYNEQFF

size: many
D: -
V: TRBV20-1
J: TRBJ2-1
DNA: TGCAGTGCTAGAGATGCGAGACTAGGAGGGAATGAGCAGTTCTTC
CDR3: CSARDARLGGNEQFF

size: many
D: TRBD1
V: TRBV5-1
J: TRBJ2-7
DNA: TGCGCCAGCAGCTCGGGAGCCAGGGGGCAGTACGAGCAGTACTTC
CDR3: CASSSGARGQYEQYF

size: many
D: -
V: TRBV28
J: TRBJ2-7
DNA: TGTGCCAGCAACTTTGGGCCCTACGAGCAGTACTTC
CDR3: CASNFGPYEQYF

size: many
D: -
V: TRBV2
J: TRBJ2-3
DNA: TGCGCCAGCAGAACCACAGATACGCAGTATTTT
CDR3: CASRTTDTQYF

size: few
D: TRBD1
V: TRBV24-1
J: TRBJ1-3
DNA: TGTGCCACCAGTGATTTTATGAGGGGGACAGGGCGGTTTGGAAACACCATATATTTT
CDR3: CATSDFMRGTGRFGNTIYF

size: many
D: TRBD2
V: TRBV6-2/TRBV6-3
J: TRBJ2-5
DNA: TGTGCCAGCAGTCGTGGGACTAGCGGGGCCTCGGGTAGCCAGTACTTC
CDR3: CASSRGTSGASGSQYF

size: few
D: -
V: TRBV7-9
J: TRBJ2-3
DNA: TGTGCCAGCAGCTTAGGTGGCACACGCAGCACAGATACGCAGTATTTT
CDR3: CASSLGGTRSTDTQYF

size: many
D: -
V: TRBV24-1
J: TRBJ2-1
DNA: TGTGCCACCAGTGACCTAGCAGAGCAGTTCTTC
CDR3: CATSDLAEQFF

size: -
D: TRBD1
V: TRBV19
J: TRBJ2-7
DNA: TGTGCCAGTAGTCCGGACAGGGGGGCCTCCTACGAGCAGTACTTC
CDR3: CASSPDRGASYEQYF

size: many
D: -
V: TRBV2
J: TRBJ2-1
DNA: TGTGCCAGCAAGGGGACTTCGGGGGAGCAGTTCTTC
CDR3: CASKGTSGEQFF

size: -
D: -
V: TRBV7-2
J: TRBJ2-1
DNA: TGTGCCAGCAGCTTACGATTATTGAGAGATGAGCAGTTCTTC
CDR3: CASSLRLLRDEQFF

size: many
D: TRBD1
V: TRBV28
J: TRBJ2-1
DNA: TGTGCCAGCCGAGAAACAGGGGGCAGGGACAATGAGCAGTTCTTC
CDR3: CASRETGGRDNEQFF

size: many
D: -
V: TRBV6-2/TRBV6-3
J: TRBJ2-1
DNA: TGTGCCAGCAGTTACTCGACTAGGAGGGCCCTAGATAACAATGAGCAGTTCTTC
CDR3: CASSYSTRRALDNNEQFF

size: many
D: TRBD2
V: TRBV14
J: TRBJ2-1
DNA: TGTGCCAGCAGCCGAGATATACTAGCGGGAGGGCAGTTCTTC
CDR3: CASSRDILAGGQFF

size: many
D: TRBD2
V: TRBV12-3/TRBV12-4
J: TRBJ2-3
DNA: TGTGCCAGCAGTGGGTCCCGACTAGCGGCTAGGACAGATACGCAGTATTTT
CDR3: CASSGSRLAARTDTQYF

size: few
D: -
V: TRBV5-1
J: TRBJ1-6
DNA: TGCGCCAGCAGCTACTCGGGAGAGCGTTATTCACCCCTCCACTTT
CDR3: CASSYSGERYSPLHF

size: -
D: -
V: TRBV20-1
J: TRBJ1-1
DNA: TGCAGTGCCATAGAGAGCCTGAACACTGAAGCTTTCTTT
CDR3: CSAIESLNTEAFF

size: many
D: -
V: TRBV29-1
J: TRBJ1-5
DNA: TGCAGCGTTGGGGGTAGCAATCAGCCCCAGCATTTT
CDR3: CSVGGSNQPQHF

size: many
D: -
V: TRBV28
J: TRBJ1-2
DNA: TGTGCCAGCGCTAGACCACCCTATGGCTACACCTTC
CDR3: CASARPPYGYTF

size: -
D: -
V: TRBV10-3
J: TRBJ2-7
DNA: TGTGCCATCAGTGAGATCTCCTCTGGGGGAGAAGAGTACTTC
CDR3: CAISEISSGGEEYF

size: -
D: TRBD1
V: TRBV25-1
J: TRBJ1-4
DNA: TGTGCCAGCAGTGGACGGACAGGGCGTAATGAAAAACTGTTTTTT
CDR3: CASSGRTGRNEKLFF

size: few
D: -
V: TRBV27
J: TRBJ2-2
DNA: TGTGCCAGCATGGGGGGGGCGGGCACCGGGGAGCTGTTTTTT
CDR3: CASMGGAGTGELFF

size: -
D: -
V: TRBV6-6
J: TRBJ2-5
DNA: TGTGCCAGCAGTTACTCAGTAGGACGGGCCCAGTACTTC
CDR3: CASSYSVGRAQYF

size: -
D: -
V: TRBV29-1
J: TRBJ2-7
DNA: TGCAGCGTTGAGGCAGGGAATTCCTACGAGCAGTACTTC
CDR3: CSVEAGNSYEQYF

size: -
D: TRBD2
V: TRBV7-3
J: TRBJ2-1
DNA: TGTGCCAGCAGCTTAACCCCCCGGATAGCGGGAGGATGGAGCGATGAGCAGTTCTTC
CDR3: CASSLTPRIAGGWSDEQFF

size: -
D: -
V: TRBV19
J: TRBJ2-1
DNA: TGTGCCAGTAGTACCCTTAATGAGCAGTTCTTC
CDR3: CASSTLNEQFF

size: many
D: -
V: TRBV12-3/TRBV12-4
J: TRBJ2-1
DNA: TGTGCCAGCAGTCCCCTTTCGGGAGCCTACAATGAGCAGTTCTTC
CDR3: CASSPLSGAYNEQFF

size: -
D: TRBD2
V: TRBV7-9
J: TRBJ2-5
DNA: TGTGCCAGCAGGGCTAGCGGGAGACGAGAGACCCAGTACTTC
CDR3: CASRASGRRETQYF

size: few
D: TRBD2
V: TRBV24-1
J: TRBJ2-1
DNA: TGTGCCACCAGTCTAGCGGGAACTAACAATGAGCAGTTCTTC
CDR3: CATSLAGTNNEQFF

size: many
D: -
V: TRBV3-1
J: TRBJ2-1
DNA: TGTGCCAGCACCCCAACGGGGGGCGGTGGGAAAAATGAGCAGTTCTTC
CDR3: CASTPTGGGGKNEQFF

size: many
D: -
V: TRBV6-2/TRBV6-3
J: TRBJ2-5
DNA: TGTGCCAGCAGCCTTACTAGTTTCATCTACTTC
CDR3: CASSLTSFIYF

size: many
D: TRBD2
V: TRBV27
J: TRBJ2-3
DNA: TGTGCCAGCAGTCCGTCGACTAGCCTAACAGATACGCAGTATTTT
CDR3: CASSPSTSLTDTQYF

size: many
D: TRBD1
V: TRBV2
J: TRBJ2-7
DNA: TGTGCCAGCAGTGAAGATGGGACAGAGATCTACGAGCAGTACTTC
CDR3: CASSEDGTEIYEQYF